Presented here are 21 T cell receptor beta chains from one specimen sequenced in a study of shared clonotypes between healthy human individuals. Here immunoSEQ multiplex PCR was the method, and the copy in TCRdb shows in-frame clones only, minus some. The sample holds some 2.3 million clones, over 90% seen once. Sequencing was performed on naive CD4+ T cells from PBMCs. The subset denotes: CD45RA+ positively selected. The receptors here all came from a man aged 18 to 30 in good health. Some clones in this sample may be carry-over from other donors' samples.

The genes are TRBV4-2 and TRBJ2-6; a possible D gene is TRBD1 (5 bases). The germline V and J ends were trimmed by 3 bases and 4 bases, with 10 bases remaining between them. The CDR3 has 15 amino acids. CDR1 LGHNA and CDR2 YNFKEQ come from the germline V gene. The DNA of the CDR3 is TGTGCCAGCAGCCATCTAGGGGTCGGGGCCAACGTCCTGACTTTC. This translates into CASSHLGVGANVLTF.

This clone occurred a few times. This CDR3 is also generated by other DNA sequences in the sample. V usage is TRBV30 and J usage is TRBJ1-5; D is possibly TRBD1 (6 bases). Deletions cut 4 bases from V and 0 bases from J, with 7 bases between. The CDR3 has 13 residues. The V gene's germline CDR1 is GTSNPN and CDR2 SVGIG (reference sequence). CDR3 nucleotides: TGTGCCTGGAACAGGGATAGCAATCAGCCCCAGCATTTT. It encodes CAWNRDSNQPQHF.

The genes are TRBV6-5 and TRBJ1-1; no definite D call. Trimming removed 5 bases at V and 2 bases at J, with 9 bases between. From germline, CDR1 is MNHEY and CDR2 SVGAGI. This CDR3 is built from 13 residues. The CDR3 region has the DNA TGTGCCAGCAGTCTCTACCAAAACACTGAAGCTTTCTTT. Translated, it gives CASSLYQNTEAFF.

The CDR3 nucleotides are TGTGCCATCAGTGAGTTATTGAGGGGGGCAGGAAGGGATACGCAGTATTTT. Residues: CAISELLRGAGRDTQYF. The V call is TRBV10-3, the J call TRBJ2-3; the D gene could be TRBD1 or TRBD2 (6 bases each). Trimming stripped 1 base from V and 6 bases from J, with 20 bases between. This CDR3 is 17 amino acids long. Germline-derived CDR1 and CDR2 are ENHRY and SYGVKD.

This clone was counted once. The V gene is TRBV5-1, the J gene TRBJ2-3; TRBD1 or TRBD2 may be the D gene (6 bases each). Germline CDR1 reads SGHRS; CDR2 reads YFSETQ. With 0 bases removed from V and 3 bases from J, the gap between germline ends came to 17 bases. This CDR3 is built from 17 residues. The CDR3 sequence: CASSLAGAGVGTDTQYF. CDR3 bases: TGCGCCAGCAGCTTGGCGGGAGCAGGGGTGGGGACAGATACGCAGTATTTT.

The chain couples TRBV5-4 to TRBJ2-2; D is uncertain. This CDR3 comprises 14 residues. V dropped 3 bases and J dropped 5 bases, with 11 bases sitting between them. Per germline, CDR1 SGHNT and CDR2 YYREEE (reference sequence). The CDR3 reads CASSWGGRTGELFF. The CDR3 coding sequence is TGTGCCAGCAGCTGGGGTGGTAGGACCGGGGAGCTGTTTTTT.

The gene calls are TRBV27 and TRBJ2-3; 9 nucleotides agree with TRBD1. V shed 5 bases and J 5 bases; nucleotides not matched to a gene: 5. Germline CDR1 is MNHEY and CDR2 is SMNVEV (reference sequence). The CDR3 contains 14 residues. The DNA of the CDR3 is TGTGCCAGCAGTCTTCGACAGGGGGGAGATACGCAGTATTTT. The encoded protein is CASSLRQGGDTQYF.

The chain joins TRBV29-1 to TRBJ1-2; 10 nucleotides line up with TRBD1. V lost 6 bases to trimming and J lost 1 base; unmatched junction nucleotides: 5. The CDR3 is 14 amino acids. Per the germline V gene, CDR1 is SQVTM and CDR2 is ANQGSEA. CDR3 in DNA: TGCAGCGTCCTCCGGGACAGGGGTAACTATGGCTACACCTTC. Translated: CSVLRDRGNYGYTF.

The genes are TRBV28 and TRBJ2-7, with 7 bases matching TRBD2. The CDR3 has 12 residues. V trimming: 10 bases; J trimming: 4 bases; junction bases outside the gene matches: 7. Germline CDR1 is MDHEN and CDR2 is SYDVKM. CDR3 DNA: TGTGCCATTGGTCCAGCGGGGTACGAGCAGTACTTC. This translates into CAIGPAGYEQYF.

The V call is TRBV2, the J call TRBJ2-5; TRBD1 might be the D (6 bases). CDR1 is SNHLY and CDR2 is FYNNEI in the germline V gene. CDR3 length: 15 residues. Trimming removed 7 bases at V and 1 base at J, with 16 bases between. This CDR3 reads CASKRQGILQETQYF. The DNA of the CDR3 is TGTGCCAGCAAGCGTCAGGGGATCCTCCAAGAGACCCAGTACTTC.

V gene TRBV28 combines with J gene TRBJ2-2, with 10 bases matching TRBD2. This CDR3 has 16 amino acids. The junction had 9 bases not matched to a gene; V was cut back by 5 bases and J by 6 bases. The V gene's germline CDR1 is MDHEN and CDR2 SYDVKM. The CDR3 spells CASSELAGALAGELFF. CDR3 DNA sequence: TGTGCCAGCAGTGAGCTAGCGGGGGCTCTAGCCGGGGAGCTGTTTTTT.

The rearrangement joins TRBV18 to TRBJ1-2; 7 bases fit TRBD1. Germline V gene data show CDR1 as KGHSH and CDR2 as LQKENI. The CDR3 is 14 residues long. Losses at the gene ends were 6 bases for V and 8 bases for J; bases not matched to a gene: 12. The CDR3 coding sequence is TGTGCCAGCTCGCCGAGTAGGGGGCAGGAAGGCTACACCTTC. Translating it yields CASSPSRGQEGYTF.

The chain uses TRBV5-1 and TRBJ2-1; 15 nucleotides agree with TRBD2. The ends lost 7 bases at V and 6 bases at J; junction bases unmatched: 5. CDR1 is SGHRS and CDR2 is YFSETQ in the germline V gene. The CDR3 is 15 amino acids. DNA for the CDR3: TGCGCCAGCGGACTAGCGGGAGGGATGGGCAATGAGCAGTTCTTC. Amino acid sequence: CASGLAGGMGNEQFF.

The rearrangement uses TRBV9 and TRBJ2-3; possibly TRBD2 for D (5 bases). Germline V lookup: CDR1 SGDLS, CDR2 YYNGEE. The V and J ends lost 0 bases and 5 bases respectively, with 13 bases between them. The CDR3 covers 15 residues. CDR3 amino acids: CASSVDPAALDTQYF. The CDR3 bases are TGTGCCAGCAGCGTAGATCCAGCGGCTTTAGATACGCAGTATTTT.

CDR3 region: CASSLASSGSGKTQYF. The CDR3 nucleotides are TGCGCCAGCAGCTTGGCCTCTAGCGGGAGTGGAAAGACCCAGTACTTC. J is TRBJ2-5 and V is TRBV5-1; 10 nucleotides align to TRBD2. V shed 0 bases and J 6 bases; nucleotides not matched to a gene: 8. From germline, CDR1 is SGHRS and CDR2 YFSETQ. The CDR3 is made up of 16 amino acids.

The chain employs TRBV4-3 and TRBJ2-4, with 7 bases identical to TRBD1. Germline CDR1 LGHNA, CDR2 YSLEER. The junction had 9 bases not matched to a gene; V was cut back by 0 bases and J by 7 bases. This CDR3 has 16 amino acids. The CDR3 here is CASSQDYRAGGNIQYF. CDR3 nucleotide sequence: TGCGCCAGCAGCCAAGATTACCGGGCAGGGGGTAACATTCAGTACTTC.

The rearrangement links TRBV28 to TRBJ1-2; tentatively, D is TRBD1 (5 bases). Trimming left V 6 bases short and J 4 bases short, with 21 bases between. There are 16 residues in the CDR3. Germline assignment: CDR1 MDHEN and CDR2 SYDVKM. CDR3 sequence reads: CASRDSKTGLGYGYTF. CDR3 DNA sequence: TGTGCCAGCAGGGACTCTAAAACGGGGCTGGGCTATGGCTACACCTTC.

The V gene is TRBV2, the J gene TRBJ1-5; D is possibly TRBD1 (5 bases). Trimming left V 8 bases short and J 4 bases short, with 12 bases between. The CDR3 contains 13 residues. Germline V gene lookup returns CDR1 SNHLY and CDR2 FYNNEI. CDR3 loop: CASSGRANQPQHF. The CDR3 DNA is TGTGCCAGCTCTGGCAGGGCGAATCAGCCCCAGCATTTT. Full variable domain (outside the CDR3, taken from reference TRBV2 and TRBJ1-5): EPEVTQTPSHQVTQMGQEVILRCVPISNHLYFYWYRQILGQKVEFLVSFYNNEISEKSEIFDDQFSVERPDGSNFTLKIRSTKLEDSAMYFCASSGRANQPQHFGDGTRLSIL.

The chain employs TRBV7-2 and TRBJ2-7, with D possibly being TRBD1 or TRBD2 (5 bases each). Trimming removed 6 bases from V and 2 bases from J, with 14 bases in between. Germline V gives CDR1 SGHTA, CDR2 FQGNSA. The CDR3 totals 14 residues. For the CDR3, the DNA is TGTGCCAGCAGGCCCCGGGACCGGCCCTACGAGCAGTACTTC. It specifies CASRPRDRPYEQYF.

CDR3 in amino acids: CASSLAAEAFF. CDR3 DNA sequence: TGCGCCAGCAGCTTGGCAGCGGAAGCTTTCTTT. The chain carries TRBV5-1 and TRBJ1-1; D unclear. Trimming removed 0 bases from V and 8 bases from J, with 5 bases in between. Germline V gives CDR1 SGHRS, CDR2 YFSETQ. The CDR3 is made up of 11 amino acids.

This clone has only a few counts. The CDR3 end shows no conserved phenylalanine or tryptophan, and so a read error is likely. Because the CDR3's place on the DNA is in doubt, the DNA is left out and the CDR3 is given as listed by TCRdb. The chain is built from TRBV19 and TRBJ1-1; the table assigns TRBD1, which was not confirmed against the DNA. Termini included, the CDR3 measures 9 amino acids. Germline V gene lookup returns CDR1 LNHDA and CDR2 SQIVND (reference sequence). The CDR3 here is CASPLRVSI.